This T cell receptor beta chain originates from a study of neoadjuvant anti-PD-1 for oral cavity cancer. Assay: immunoSEQ multiplex PCR; the TCRdb copy retains only in-frame clones and omits some. The repertoire holds tens of thousands of clones, with around 80% as singletons. Trimming cost V 1 base and J 2 bases, with 9 bases left between them. Germline CDR1 and CDR2: LNHDA and SQIVND (reference sequence). This CDR3 region has 14 residues. V and J are TRBV19 and TRBJ2-7; D is undetermined. This TCR was sampled from a person aged 35-80 years with oral cavity squamous cell carcinoma. This specimen consisted of PBMCs, obtained before nivolumab (anti-PD-1) treatment. CDR3 nucleotide sequence: TGTGCCAGTAGTATAGTCCCCAGCCCCTACGAGCAGTACTTC. Its translation: CASSIVPSPYEQYF. Filled out from reference TRBV19 and TRBJ2-7, the complete variable domain reads DGGITQSPKYLFRKEGQNVTLSCEQNLNHDAMYWYRQDPGQGLRLIYYSQIVNDFQKGDIAEGYSVSREKKESFPLTVTSAQKNPTAFYLCASSIVPSPYEQYFGPGTRLTVT.